This TCR beta chain was observed in a study of regulatory T cells in long-lasting Graves disease. At the level of the study: Those with persistent Graves' disease had received antithyroid drugs for over 5 years with positive TSH receptor antibodies. Study observations and caveats: There was favoring of TRBV28, TRBJ1-2 and TRBJ2-5 in persistent disease. Patients with persistent Graves' had lower TCR diversity than newly diagnosed patients. The researchers studied only peripheral blood, not thyroid tissue.

The germline gives CDR1 LNHDA, CDR2 SQIVND (reference sequence). The CDR3 is 13 residues long. The V end lost 3 bases, the J end lost 3 bases, and 6 bases lay between the germline ends. Indicated time point: persistent/refractory GD, antithyroid drugs over 5 years with positive TRAb. PBMC RNA served as the TCR library source. To make TCR beta libraries, researchers used iRepertoire HTBI primers and Arm-PCR of CDR3 regions. In TCRdb, the multiplex PCR reads were re-called with MiXCR into one record per CDR3 protein. Among 390,000 or so distinct CDR3 sequences listed, approximately 23% were seen once. About this clonotype itself: The antigen remains unidentified.

This specimen consisted of peripheral blood mononuclear cells (PBMCs), obtained when the disease was refractory, from a patient treated with antithyroid drugs. The source is a woman aged 40 to 50 with Graves disease. This chain links TRBV19 with TRBJ2-1, with D unresolved. The CDR3 coding sequence is TGTGCCAGTAGTATTTCTGACTACAATGAGCAGTTCTTC. Translating gives CASSISDYNEQFF.